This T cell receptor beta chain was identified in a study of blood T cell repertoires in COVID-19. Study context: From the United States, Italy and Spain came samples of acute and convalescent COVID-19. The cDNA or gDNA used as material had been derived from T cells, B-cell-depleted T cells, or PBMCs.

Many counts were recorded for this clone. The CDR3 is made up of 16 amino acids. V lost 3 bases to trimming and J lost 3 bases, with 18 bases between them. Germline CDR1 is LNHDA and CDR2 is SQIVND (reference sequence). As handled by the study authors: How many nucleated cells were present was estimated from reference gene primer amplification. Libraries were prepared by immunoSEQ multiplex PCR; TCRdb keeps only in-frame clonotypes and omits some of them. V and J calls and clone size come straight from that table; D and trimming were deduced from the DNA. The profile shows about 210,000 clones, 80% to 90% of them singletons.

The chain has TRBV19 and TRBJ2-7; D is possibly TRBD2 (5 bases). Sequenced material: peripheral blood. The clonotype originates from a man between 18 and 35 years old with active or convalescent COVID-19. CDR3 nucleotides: TGTGCCAGTAGTATTGTGGTTGGGGAGACCGGCTACGAGCAGTACTTC. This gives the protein CASSIVVGETGYEQYF.